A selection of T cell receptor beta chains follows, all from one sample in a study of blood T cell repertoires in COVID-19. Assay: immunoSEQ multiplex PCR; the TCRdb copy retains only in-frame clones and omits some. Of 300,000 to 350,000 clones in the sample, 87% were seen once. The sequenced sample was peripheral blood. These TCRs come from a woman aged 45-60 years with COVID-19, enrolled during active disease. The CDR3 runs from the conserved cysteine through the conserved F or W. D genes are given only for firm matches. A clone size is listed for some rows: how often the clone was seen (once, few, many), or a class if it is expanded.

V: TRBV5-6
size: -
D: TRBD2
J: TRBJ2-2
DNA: TGTGCCAGCAGCTTGATCCAGCTAGCGGACGGGGAGCTGTTTTTT
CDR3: CASSLIQLADGELFF

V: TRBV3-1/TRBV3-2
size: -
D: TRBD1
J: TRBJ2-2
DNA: TGTGCCAGCAGCCAAGCTAGGGCAGGGGGTAGTACCGGGGAGCTGTTTTTT
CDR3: CASSQARAGGSTGELFF

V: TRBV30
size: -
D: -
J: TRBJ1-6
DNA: TGTGCCTGGTCAGAGGTAGGTTCACCCCTCCACTTT
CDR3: CAWSEVGSPLHF

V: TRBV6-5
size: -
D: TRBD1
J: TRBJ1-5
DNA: TGTGCCAGCAGTTACGGGACAGGGGCCAATCAGCCCCAGCATTTT
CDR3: CASSYGTGANQPQHF

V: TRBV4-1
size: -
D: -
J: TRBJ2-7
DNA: TGCGCCAGCAGCCAAGCCCCCAATTACGGGAGTAGAATGGTCTACGAGCAGTACTTC
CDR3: CASSQAPNYGSRMVYEQYF

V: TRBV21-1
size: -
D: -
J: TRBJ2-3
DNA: TGTGCCAGCAGCAAACAGTTAGCGGGCACAGATACGCAGTATTTT
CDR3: CASSKQLAGTDTQYF

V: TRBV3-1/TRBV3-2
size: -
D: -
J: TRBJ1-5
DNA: TGTGCCAGCAGCCAGGGGGGAGTCAATCAGCCCCAGCATTTT
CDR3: CASSQGGVNQPQHF

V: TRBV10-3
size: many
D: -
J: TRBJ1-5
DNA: TGTGCCATCAGTGTCGGGGAGGCTCAGCCCCAGCATTTT
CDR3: CAISVGEAQPQHF

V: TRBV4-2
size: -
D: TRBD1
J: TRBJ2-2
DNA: TGTGCCAGCAGCCGACCCGGGACAGGGCGCACCGGGGAGCTGTTTTTT
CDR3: CASSRPGTGRTGELFF

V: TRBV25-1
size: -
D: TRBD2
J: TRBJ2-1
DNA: TGTGCCAGCAGTGGGGGGAGGGCTTGGGCCTTAACCAATGAGCAGTTCTTC
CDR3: CASSGGRAWALTNEQFF

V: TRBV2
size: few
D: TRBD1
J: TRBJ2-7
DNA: TGTGCCAGCACCCGGGACAGGGGCTCCTACGAGCAGTACTTC
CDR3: CASTRDRGSYEQYF

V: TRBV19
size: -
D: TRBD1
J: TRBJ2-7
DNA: TGTGCCAGTAGTGTCGCCGGGACAGGGAAAAACGAGCAGTACTTC
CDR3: CASSVAGTGKNEQYF

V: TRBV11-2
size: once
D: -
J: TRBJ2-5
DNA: TGTGCCAGCAGCTTAAACCTGGACAGCTCAGAGACCCAGTACTTC
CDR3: CASSLNLDSSETQYF

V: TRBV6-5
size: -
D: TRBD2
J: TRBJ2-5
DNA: TGTGCCAGCAGGACTAGCGGAGGGTACCGAGAGACCCAGTACTTC
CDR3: CASRTSGGYRETQYF

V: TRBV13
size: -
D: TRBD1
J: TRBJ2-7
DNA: TGTGCCAGCAGCTCCCGGACAGGGGGCGGGGTCCTGGATCAGTACTTC
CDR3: CASSSRTGGGVLDQYF

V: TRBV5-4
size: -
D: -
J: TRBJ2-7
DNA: TGTGCCAGCAGTTACAACTCCTACGAGCAGTACTTC
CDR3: CASSYNSYEQYF

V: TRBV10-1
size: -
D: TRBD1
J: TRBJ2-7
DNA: TGCGCCAGCAGTGGGAGGTCGGGACAGACCTACGAGCAGTACTTC
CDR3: CASSGRSGQTYEQYF

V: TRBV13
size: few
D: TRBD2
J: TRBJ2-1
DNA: TGTGCCAGCAGCGAGACTAGCGGGATTAACAATGAGCAGTTCTTC
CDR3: CASSETSGINNEQFF

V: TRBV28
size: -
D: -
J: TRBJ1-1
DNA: TGTGCCAGCTACGGCCCGAGGAGATACACTGAAGCTTTCTTT
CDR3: CASYGPRRYTEAFF

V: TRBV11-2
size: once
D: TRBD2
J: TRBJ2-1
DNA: TGTGCCAGCAGCTCGCGGACTAGCGGGAGATACAATGAGCAGTTCTTC
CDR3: CASSSRTSGRYNEQFF

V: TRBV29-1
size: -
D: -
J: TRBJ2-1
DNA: TGCAGCGTTGAGGGTGGGAGCTCCTACAATGAGCAGTTCTTC
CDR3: CSVEGGSSYNEQFF

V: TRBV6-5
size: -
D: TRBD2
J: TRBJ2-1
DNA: TGTGCCAGCAGTTTGGGGACTAGCGGGGTCAACAATGAGCAGTTCTTC
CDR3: CASSLGTSGVNNEQFF

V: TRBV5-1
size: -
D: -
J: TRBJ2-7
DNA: TGCGCCAGCAGCCGTTTCGGGGAGCAGTACTTC
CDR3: CASSRFGEQYF

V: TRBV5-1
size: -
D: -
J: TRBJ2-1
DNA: TGCGCCAGCACTGAGACAAACGGGACTTACAATGAGCAGTTCTTC
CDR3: CASTETNGTYNEQFF

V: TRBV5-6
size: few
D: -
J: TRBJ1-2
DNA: TGTGCCAGCACCCTTGGTAGGGAGGATGGCTACACCTTC
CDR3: CASTLGREDGYTF

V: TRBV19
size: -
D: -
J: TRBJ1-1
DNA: TGTGCCAGTAGTAGGACAGCAGAGTTGAACACTGAAGCTTTCTTT
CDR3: CASSRTAELNTEAFF

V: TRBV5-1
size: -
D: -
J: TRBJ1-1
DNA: TGCGCCAGCAGCTACAGGGCCATGAACACTGAAGCTTTCTTT
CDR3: CASSYRAMNTEAFF

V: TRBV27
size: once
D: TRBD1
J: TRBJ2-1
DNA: TGTGCCAGCAGTTCTTTCGGGACAGGGTACAATGAGCAGTTCTTC
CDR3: CASSSFGTGYNEQFF

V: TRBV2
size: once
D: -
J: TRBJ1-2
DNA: TGTGCCAGCAGTGAAGGGCAGGGTCCCTATGGCTACACCTTC
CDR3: CASSEGQGPYGYTF

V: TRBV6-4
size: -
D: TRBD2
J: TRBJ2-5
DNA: TGTGCCAGGGGGACTAGCGGGAGGGAGACCCAGTACTTC
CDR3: CARGTSGRETQYF

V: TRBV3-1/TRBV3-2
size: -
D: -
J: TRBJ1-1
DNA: TGTGCCAGCAGCCATAGCACTGAAGCTTTCTTT
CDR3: CASSHSTEAFF

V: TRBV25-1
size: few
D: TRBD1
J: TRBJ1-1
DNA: TGTGCCAGCAGTGAATGGGAGGGGACAGGGGACACTGAAGCTTTCTTT
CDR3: CASSEWEGTGDTEAFF

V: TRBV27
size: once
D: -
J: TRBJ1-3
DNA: TGTGCCAGCAGTTTCGGGGGGGCTACGGGAAACACCATATATTTT
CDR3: CASSFGGATGNTIYF

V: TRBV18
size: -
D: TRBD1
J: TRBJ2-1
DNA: TGTGCCAGCTCACCGAGACAGGGTTTAAATGAGCAGTTCTTC
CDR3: CASSPRQGLNEQFF

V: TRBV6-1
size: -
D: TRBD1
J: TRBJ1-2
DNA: TGTGCCAGCAGTGACCTCGGGACAGCCTTCGATGGCTACACCTTC
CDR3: CASSDLGTAFDGYTF

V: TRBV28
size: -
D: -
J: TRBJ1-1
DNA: TGTGCCAGCAGCCGCCGGGGTTACACTGAAGCTTTCTTT
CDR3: CASSRRGYTEAFF

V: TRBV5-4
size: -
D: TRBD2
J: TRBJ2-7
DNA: TGTGCCAGCAGCCCTACTGGTGGGACTAGGGGCTACGAGCAGTACTTC
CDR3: CASSPTGGTRGYEQYF

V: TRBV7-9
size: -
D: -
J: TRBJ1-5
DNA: TGTGCCAGCAGCTTCTCGGGAGATAGCAATCAGCCCCAGCATTTT
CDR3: CASSFSGDSNQPQHF

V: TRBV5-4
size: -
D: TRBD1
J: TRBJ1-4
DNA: TGTGCCAGCAGCCCGGGACAGCCCAATGAAAAACTGTTTTTT
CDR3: CASSPGQPNEKLFF

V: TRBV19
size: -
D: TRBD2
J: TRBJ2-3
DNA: TGTGCCAGTAGCCTAAGCGGGACGACAGATACGCAGTATTTT
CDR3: CASSLSGTTDTQYF

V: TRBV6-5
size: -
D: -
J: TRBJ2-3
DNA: TGTGCCAGCAGACCACTCAACCCTAGCACAGATACGCAGTATTTT
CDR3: CASRPLNPSTDTQYF

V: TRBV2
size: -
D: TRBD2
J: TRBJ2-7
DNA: TGTGCCAGCAGAAACGGGAGGGCCTCCGAGCAGTACTTC
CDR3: CASRNGRASEQYF

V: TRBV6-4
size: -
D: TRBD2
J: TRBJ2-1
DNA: TGTGCCAGCAGTGAACTAGCGGGAGGCCCATACAATGAGCAGTTCTTC
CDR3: CASSELAGGPYNEQFF

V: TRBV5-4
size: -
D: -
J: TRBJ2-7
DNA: TGTGCCAGCAGCTTGTCAGTCGCGGTCTACGAGCAGTACTTC
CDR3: CASSLSVAVYEQYF

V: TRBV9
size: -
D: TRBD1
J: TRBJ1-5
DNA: TGTGCCAGCAGCGTAGGTTGGGAGACAGGGGTGCAGCCCCAGCATTTT
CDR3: CASSVGWETGVQPQHF

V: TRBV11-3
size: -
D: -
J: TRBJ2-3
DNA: TGTGCCAGCAGTCCAGGTCTCCAGGTTTTCACAGATACGCAGTATTTT
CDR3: CASSPGLQVFTDTQYF